This T cell receptor beta chain was profiled in a study of blood T cell repertoires in COVID-19. About the research overall: The origin of the acute and convalescent COVID-19 samples was the United States, Italy and Spain.

How the authors handled the data: Reference gene primers were amplified, and this amplification served to estimate nucleated cell counts. Data came from immunoSEQ multiplex PCR; TCRdb stores just in-frame clones and leaves some out. Clonal size and the V and J genes are those of that table, whereas D and trimming came from the DNA. The sample holds about 210,000 clones, roughly four fifths seen once. Deletions cut 0 bases from V and 5 bases from J, with 10 bases between. Germline V gene sequence: CDR1 MNHEY, CDR2 SVGAGI. The CDR3 is 15 residues long. Sequencing input: peripheral blood. The V call is TRBV6-5, the J call TRBJ1-4; D is ambiguous. This clonotype was sampled from a woman in her thirties or forties with acute or convalescent COVID-19. The CDR3 spells CASSYSGGGNEKLFF. The CDR3 bases are TGTGCCAGCAGTTACTCAGGCGGAGGGAATGAAAAACTGTTTTTT.